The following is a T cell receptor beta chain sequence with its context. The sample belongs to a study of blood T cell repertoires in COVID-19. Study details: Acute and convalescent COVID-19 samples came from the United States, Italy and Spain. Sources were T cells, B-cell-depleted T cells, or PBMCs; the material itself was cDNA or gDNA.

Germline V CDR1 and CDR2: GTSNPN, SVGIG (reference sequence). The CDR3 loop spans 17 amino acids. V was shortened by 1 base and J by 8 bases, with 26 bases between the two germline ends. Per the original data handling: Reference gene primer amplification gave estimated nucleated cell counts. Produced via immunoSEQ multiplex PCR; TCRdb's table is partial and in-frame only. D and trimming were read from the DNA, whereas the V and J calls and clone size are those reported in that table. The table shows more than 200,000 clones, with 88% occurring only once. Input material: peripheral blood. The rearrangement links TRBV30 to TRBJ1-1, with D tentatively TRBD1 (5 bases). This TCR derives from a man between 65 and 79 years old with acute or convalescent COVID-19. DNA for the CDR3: TGTGCCTGGAGTGGTGGAAGGCGGGGCAGGGTTTTGGTAGAAGCTTTCTTT. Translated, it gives CAWSGGRRGRVLVEAFF.